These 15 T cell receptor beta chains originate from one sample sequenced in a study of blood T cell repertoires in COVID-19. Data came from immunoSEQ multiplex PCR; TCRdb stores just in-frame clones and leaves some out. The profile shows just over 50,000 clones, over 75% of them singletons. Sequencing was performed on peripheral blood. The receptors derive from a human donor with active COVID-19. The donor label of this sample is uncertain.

The CDR3 nucleotides are TGTGCCAGCAGCCCCAAGGGGAACAGGGGAGGCTACGAGCAGTACTTC. Translating gives CASSPKGNRGGYEQYF. V is TRBV7-2 and J is TRBJ2-7; possibly TRBD1 for D (7 bases). The germline V gene has CDR1 SGHTA and CDR2 FQGNSA. The CDR3 is made up of 16 amino acids. The V and J ends lost 5 bases and 3 bases respectively, with 20 bases between them. Full variable domain (missing parts from reference TRBV7-2 and TRBJ2-7): GAGVSQSPSNKVTEKGKDVELRCDPISGHTALYWYRQSLGQGLEFLIYFQGNSAPDKSGLPSDRFSAERTGGSVSTLTIQRTQQEDSAVYLCASSPKGNRGGYEQYFGPGTRLTVT.

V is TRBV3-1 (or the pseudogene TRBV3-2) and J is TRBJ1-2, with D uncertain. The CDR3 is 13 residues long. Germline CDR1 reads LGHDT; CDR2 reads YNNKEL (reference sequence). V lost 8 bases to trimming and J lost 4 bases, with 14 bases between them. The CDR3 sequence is CASSERDFYGYTF. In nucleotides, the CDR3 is TGTGCCAGCTCAGAACGGGATTTCTATGGCTACACCTTC.

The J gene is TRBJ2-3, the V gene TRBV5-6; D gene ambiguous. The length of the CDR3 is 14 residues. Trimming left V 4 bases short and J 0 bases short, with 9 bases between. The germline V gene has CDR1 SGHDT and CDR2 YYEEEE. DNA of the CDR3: TGTGCCAGCAGCCAGGTATTAAGCACAGATACGCAGTATTTT. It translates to CASSQVLSTDTQYF. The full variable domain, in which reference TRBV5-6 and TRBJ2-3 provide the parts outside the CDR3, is DAGVTQSPTHLIKTRGQQVTLRCSPKSGHDTVSWYQQALGQGPQFIFQYYEEEERQRGNFPDRFSGHQFPNYSSELNVNALLLGDSALYLCASSQVLSTDTQYFGPGTRLTVL.

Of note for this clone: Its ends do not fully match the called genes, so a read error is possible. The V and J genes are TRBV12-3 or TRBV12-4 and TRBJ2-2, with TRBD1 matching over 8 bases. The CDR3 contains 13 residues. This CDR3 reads CAVGTGNTGELFF. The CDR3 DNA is TGCGCGGTTGGGACAGGGAACACCGGGGAGCTGTTTTTT.

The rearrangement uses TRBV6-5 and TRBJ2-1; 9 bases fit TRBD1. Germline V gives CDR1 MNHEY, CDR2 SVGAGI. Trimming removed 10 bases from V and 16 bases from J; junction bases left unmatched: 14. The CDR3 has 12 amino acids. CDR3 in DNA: TGTGCCACTACTTCAACCGGGACAGGGATCTTCTTC. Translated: CATTSTGTGIFF.

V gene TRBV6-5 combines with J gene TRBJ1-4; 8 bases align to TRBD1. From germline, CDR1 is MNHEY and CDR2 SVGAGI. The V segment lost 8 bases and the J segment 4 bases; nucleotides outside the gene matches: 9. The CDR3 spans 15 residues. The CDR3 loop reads CASVSRGLLNEKLFF. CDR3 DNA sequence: TGTGCCAGCGTATCCAGGGGGCTACTTAATGAAAAACTGTTTTTT.

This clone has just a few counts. The CDR3 here is CATQASGAYTDTQYF. The CDR3 region has the DNA TGTGCCACGCAAGCTAGCGGGGCTTACACAGATACGCAGTATTTT. This chain uses TRBV2 with TRBJ2-3, with 9 nucleotides matching TRBD2. V shed 10 bases, J shed 2 bases, and the junction held 10 bases outside the gene matches. The CDR3 sequence is 15 residues long. Germline lookup yields CDR1 SNHLY and CDR2 FYNNEI.

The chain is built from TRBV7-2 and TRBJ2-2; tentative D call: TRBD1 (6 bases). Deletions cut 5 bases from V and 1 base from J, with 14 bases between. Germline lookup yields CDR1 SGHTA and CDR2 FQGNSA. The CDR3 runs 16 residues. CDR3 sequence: CASSPVTGRNTGELFF. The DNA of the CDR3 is TGTGCCAGCAGCCCCGTTACAGGGAGGAACACCGGGGAGCTGTTTTTT.

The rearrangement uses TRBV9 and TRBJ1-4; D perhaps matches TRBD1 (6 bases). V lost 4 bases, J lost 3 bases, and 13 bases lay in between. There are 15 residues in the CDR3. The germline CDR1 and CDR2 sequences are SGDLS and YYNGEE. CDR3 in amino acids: CASSRGTSANEKLFF. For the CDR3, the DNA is TGTGCCAGCAGCAGAGGGACAAGCGCTAATGAAAAACTGTTTTTT.

The CDR3 sequence: CASSRGGGTEAFF. CDR3 DNA sequence: TGTGCCAGCAGTAGGGGGGGAGGCACTGAAGCTTTCTTT. J is TRBJ1-1 and V is TRBV12-3 or TRBV12-4, with D possibly TRBD1 on 6 matching bases. The CDR3 has 13 amino acids. Trimming left V 5 bases short and J 4 bases short, with 11 bases between.

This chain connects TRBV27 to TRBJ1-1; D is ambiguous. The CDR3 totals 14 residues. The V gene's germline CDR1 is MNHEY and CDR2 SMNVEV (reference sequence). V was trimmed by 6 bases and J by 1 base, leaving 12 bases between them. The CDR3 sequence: CASSLMGANTEAFF. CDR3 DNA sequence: TGTGCCAGCAGCTTAATGGGAGCGAACACTGAAGCTTTCTTT.

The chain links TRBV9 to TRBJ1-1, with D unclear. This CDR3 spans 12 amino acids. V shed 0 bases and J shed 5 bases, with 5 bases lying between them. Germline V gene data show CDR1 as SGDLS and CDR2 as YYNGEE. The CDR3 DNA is TGTGCCAGCAGCGTAGGGGAGACTGAAGCTTTCTTT. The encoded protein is CASSVGETEAFF.

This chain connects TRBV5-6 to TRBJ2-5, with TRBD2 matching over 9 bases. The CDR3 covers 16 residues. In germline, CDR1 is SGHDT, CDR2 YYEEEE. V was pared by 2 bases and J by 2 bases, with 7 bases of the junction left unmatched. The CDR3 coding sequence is TGTGCCAGCAGCTTTTCCGCGGGGGGGCGACAAGAGACCCAGTACTTC. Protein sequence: CASSFSAGGRQETQYF.

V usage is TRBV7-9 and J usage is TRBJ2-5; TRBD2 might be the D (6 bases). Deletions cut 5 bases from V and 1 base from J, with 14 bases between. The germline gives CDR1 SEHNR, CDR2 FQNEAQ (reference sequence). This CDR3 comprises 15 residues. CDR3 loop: CASSRLVSLQETQYF. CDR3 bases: TGTGCCAGCAGCCGACTAGTTAGCCTCCAAGAGACCCAGTACTTC.

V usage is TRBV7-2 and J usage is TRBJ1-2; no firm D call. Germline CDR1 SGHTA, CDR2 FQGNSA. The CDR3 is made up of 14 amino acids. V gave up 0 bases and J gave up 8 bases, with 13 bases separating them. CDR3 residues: CASSLAQEGPGYTF. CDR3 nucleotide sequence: TGTGCCAGCAGCTTAGCGCAAGAGGGCCCAGGCTACACCTTC.